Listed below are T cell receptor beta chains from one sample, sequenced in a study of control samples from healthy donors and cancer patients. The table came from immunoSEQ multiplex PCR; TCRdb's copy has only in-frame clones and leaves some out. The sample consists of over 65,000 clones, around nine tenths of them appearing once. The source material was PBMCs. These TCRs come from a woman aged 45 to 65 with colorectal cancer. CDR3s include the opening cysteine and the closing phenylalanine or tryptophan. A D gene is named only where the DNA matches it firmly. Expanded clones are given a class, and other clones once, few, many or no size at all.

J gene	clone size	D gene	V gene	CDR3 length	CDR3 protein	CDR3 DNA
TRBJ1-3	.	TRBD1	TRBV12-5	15	CASGPGGTGENTIYF	TGTGCTAGTGGTCCGGGAGGGACAGGGGAAAACACCATATATTTT
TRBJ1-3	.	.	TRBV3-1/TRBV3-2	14	CASSLKHSGNTIYF	TGTGCCAGCAGCCTAAAGCACTCTGGAAACACCATATATTTT
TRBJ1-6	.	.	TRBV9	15	CASSAEGGVDSPLHF	TGTGCCAGCAGCGCCGAGGGGGGGGTAGATTCACCCCTCCACTTT
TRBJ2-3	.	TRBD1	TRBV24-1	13	CATSDFRQGSRYF	TGTGCCACCAGTGATTTCCGACAGGGGTCTCGTTATTTT
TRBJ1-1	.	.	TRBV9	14	CASKSAGVNTEAFF	TGTGCCAGCAAGTCTGCAGGCGTGAACACTGAAGCTTTCTTT
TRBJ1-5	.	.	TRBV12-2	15	CASRFDSVSNQPQHF	TGTGCAAGTCGCTTCGACAGTGTTAGCAATCAGCCCCAGCATTTT
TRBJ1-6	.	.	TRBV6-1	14	CASSELPYNSPLHF	TGTGCCAGCAGTGAACTTCCTTATAATTCACCCCTCCACTTT
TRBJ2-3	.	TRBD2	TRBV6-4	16	CASSDGLAGAGDTQYF	TGTGCCAGCAGTGACGGGTTAGCGGGGGCCGGGGATACGCAGTATTTT
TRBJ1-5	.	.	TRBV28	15	CASSLSDYSNQPQHF	TGTGCCAGCAGTTTATCAGATTATAGCAATCAGCCCCAGCATTTT
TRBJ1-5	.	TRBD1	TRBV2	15	CASSEGTGGFQPQHF	TGTGCCAGCAGTGAAGGGACAGGGGGCTTCCAGCCCCAGCATTTT
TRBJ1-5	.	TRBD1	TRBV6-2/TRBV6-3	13	CASSRQGNQPQHF	TGTGCCAGCAGCAGACAGGGGAATCAGCCCCAGCATTTT
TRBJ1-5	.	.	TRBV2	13	CASSTDGNQPQHF	TGTGCCAGCAGTACCGATGGCAATCAGCCCCAGCATTTT
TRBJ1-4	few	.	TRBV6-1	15	CASSEGGRGIEKLFF	TGTGCCAGCAGTGAAGGAGGAAGGGGAATTGAAAAACTGTTTTTT
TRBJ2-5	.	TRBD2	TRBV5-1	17	CASSLGLTSGVQETQYF	TGCGCCAGCAGCTTGGGACTAACTAGCGGGGTCCAAGAGACCCAGTACTTC
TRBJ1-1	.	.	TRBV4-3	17	CASSQDTPTVRFTEAFF	TGCGCCAGCAGCCAAGATACCCCGACAGTTAGGTTCACTGAAGCTTTCTTT
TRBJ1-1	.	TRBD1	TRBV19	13	CASRWDRDTEAFF	TGTGCCAGTAGATGGGACAGGGACACTGAAGCTTTCTTT
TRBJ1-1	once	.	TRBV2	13	CASSQQGGTEAFF	TGTGCCAGCAGTCAACAGGGAGGGACTGAAGCTTTCTTT
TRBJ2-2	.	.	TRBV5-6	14	CASSLEWGAGELFF	TGTGCCAGCAGCTTGGAGTGGGGGGCGGGGGAGCTGTTTTTT
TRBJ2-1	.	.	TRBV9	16	CASSVGTRRQDNEQFF	TGTGCCAGCAGCGTAGGTACCAGGCGGCAGGACAATGAGCAGTTCTTC
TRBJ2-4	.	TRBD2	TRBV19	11	CATMGGSIQYF	TGTGCCACTATGGGGGGGAGCATTCAGTACTTC
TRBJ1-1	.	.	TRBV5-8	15	CASSLAWSVNTEAFF	TGTGCCAGCAGCTTGGCTTGGTCAGTGAACACTGAAGCTTTCTTT
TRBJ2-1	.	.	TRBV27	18	CASRPQRGGPLSYNEQFF	TGTGCCAGCAGACCCCAGAGGGGGGGCCCGCTGTCCTACAATGAGCAGTTCTTC
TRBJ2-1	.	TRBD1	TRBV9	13	CASSVGGTEKQFF	TGTGCCAGCAGCGTAGGGGGGACAGAAAAGCAGTTCTTC
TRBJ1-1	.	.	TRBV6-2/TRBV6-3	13	CASSYSAGSEAFF	TGTGCCAGCAGTTACTCTGCAGGGAGTGAAGCTTTCTTT
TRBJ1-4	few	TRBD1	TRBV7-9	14	CASSATGKGEKLFF	TGTGCCAGCAGCGCGACAGGGAAAGGTGAAAAACTGTTTTTT
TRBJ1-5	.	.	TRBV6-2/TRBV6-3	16	CASSSGTPRANQPQHF	TGTGCCAGCAGTTCGGGGACCCCTCGCGCCAATCAGCCCCAGCATTTT
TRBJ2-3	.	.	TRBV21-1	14	CASSRSASTDTQYF	TGTGCCAGCAGCAGGTCAGCCAGCACAGATACGCAGTATTTT
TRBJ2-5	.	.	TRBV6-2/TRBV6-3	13	CASSSLGGETQYF	TGTGCCAGCAGCAGCCTGGGCGGGGAGACCCAGTACTTC
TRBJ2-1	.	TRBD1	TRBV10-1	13	CASSRQGYNEQFF	TGCGCCAGCAGTCGACAGGGGTACAATGAGCAGTTCTTC
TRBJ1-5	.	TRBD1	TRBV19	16	CASTRAGQGGNQPQHF	TGTGCCAGCACCCGGGCCGGACAGGGTGGTAATCAGCCCCAGCATTTT
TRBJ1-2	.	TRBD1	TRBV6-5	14	CASSPGQGAGGYTF	TGTGCCAGCAGTCCGGGACAGGGGGCGGGTGGCTACACCTTC
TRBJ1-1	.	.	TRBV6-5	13	CASRRTVNTEAFF	TGTGCCAGCAGACGGACAGTGAACACTGAAGCTTTCTTT
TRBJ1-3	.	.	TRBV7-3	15	CASSHPPGSGNTIYF	TGTGCCAGCAGCCACCCCCCCGGGAGCGGAAACACCATATATTTT
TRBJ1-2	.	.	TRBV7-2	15	CASSLDRAEARGYTF	TGTGCCAGCAGCTTAGACCGGGCAGAAGCTAGAGGCTACACCTTC
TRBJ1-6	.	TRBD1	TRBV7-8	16	CASSLVWGQGASPLHF	TGTGCCAGCAGCTTAGTTTGGGGACAGGGGGCTTCACCCCTCCACTTT
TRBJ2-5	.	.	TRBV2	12	CASTDWKETQYF	TGTGCCAGCACCGACTGGAAAGAGACCCAGTACTTC
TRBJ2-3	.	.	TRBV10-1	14	CASSEPPNTDTQYF	TGCGCCAGCAGTGAGCCGCCGAATACAGATACGCAGTATTTT
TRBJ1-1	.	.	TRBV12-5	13	CASGETVNTEAFF	TGTGCTAGTGGGGAGACAGTGAACACTGAAGCTTTCTTT
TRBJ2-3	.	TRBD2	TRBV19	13	CASSTFGGDTQYF	TGTGCCAGTAGTACCTTCGGGGGGGATACGCAGTATTTT
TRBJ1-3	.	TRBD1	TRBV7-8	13	CASSFDRVDTIYF	TGTGCCAGCAGCTTCGACAGGGTTGACACCATATATTTT
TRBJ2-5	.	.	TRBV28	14	CASREGTGQETQYF	TGTGCCAGCAGAGAAGGGACGGGCCAAGAGACCCAGTACTTC
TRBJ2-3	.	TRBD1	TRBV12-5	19	CASGFSGQGRPQSTDTQYF	TGTGCTAGTGGTTTCTCGGGACAGGGGAGACCTCAAAGCACAGATACGCAGTATTTT
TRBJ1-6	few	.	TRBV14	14	CASSHDRRGSPLHF	TGTGCCAGCAGCCATGACCGGCGGGGATCACCCCTCCACTTT
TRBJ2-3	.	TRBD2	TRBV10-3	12	CAISRTSDTQYF	TGTGCCATCAGTCGGACTAGCGATACGCAGTATTTT
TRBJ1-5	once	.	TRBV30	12	CAWGGFGGPQHF	TGTGCCTGGGGGGGGTTCGGTGGGCCCCAGCATTTT
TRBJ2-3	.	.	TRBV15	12	CATSKRTDTQYF	TGTGCCACCAGCAAACGGACAGATACGCAGTATTTT
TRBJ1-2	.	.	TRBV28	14	CASIPGGVHYGYTF	TGTGCCAGCATTCCGGGAGGGGTGCACTATGGCTACACCTTC
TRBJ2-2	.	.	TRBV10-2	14	CASSDGGPIGELFF	TGCGCCAGCAGTGACGGGGGGCCTATCGGGGAGCTGTTTTTT
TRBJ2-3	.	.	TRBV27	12	CASSLEGDTQYF	TGTGCCAGCAGTTTAGAGGGGGATACGCAGTATTTT